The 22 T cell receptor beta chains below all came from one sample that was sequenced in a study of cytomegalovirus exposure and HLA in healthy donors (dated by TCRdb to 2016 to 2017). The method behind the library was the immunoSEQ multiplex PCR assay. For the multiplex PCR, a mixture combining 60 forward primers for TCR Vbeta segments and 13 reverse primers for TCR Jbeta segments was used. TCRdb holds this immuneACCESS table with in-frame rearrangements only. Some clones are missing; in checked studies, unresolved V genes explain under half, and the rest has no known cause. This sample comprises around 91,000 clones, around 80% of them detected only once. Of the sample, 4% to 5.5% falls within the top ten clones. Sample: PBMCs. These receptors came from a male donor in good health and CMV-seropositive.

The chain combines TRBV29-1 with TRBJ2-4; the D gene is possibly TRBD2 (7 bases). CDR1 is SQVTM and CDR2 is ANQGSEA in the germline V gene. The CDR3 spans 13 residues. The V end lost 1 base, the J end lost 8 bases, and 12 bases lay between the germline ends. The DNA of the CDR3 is TGCAGCGTTGAAGTGGGGGCGGGGGACATTCAGTACTTC. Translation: CSVEVGAGDIQYF.

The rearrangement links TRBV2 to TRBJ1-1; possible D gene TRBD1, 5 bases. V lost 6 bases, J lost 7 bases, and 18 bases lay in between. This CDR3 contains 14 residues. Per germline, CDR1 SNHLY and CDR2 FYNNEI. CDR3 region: CASSAPTASFEAFF. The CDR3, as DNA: TGTGCCAGCAGCGCGCCGACAGCGAGCTTTGAAGCTTTCTTT.

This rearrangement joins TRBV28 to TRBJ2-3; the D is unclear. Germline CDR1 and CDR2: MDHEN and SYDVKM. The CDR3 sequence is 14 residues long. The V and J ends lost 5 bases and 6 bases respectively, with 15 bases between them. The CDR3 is CASSPPGRRDTQYF. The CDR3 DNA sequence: TGTGCCAGCAGTCCCCCTGGCCGGCGGGATACGCAGTATTTT.

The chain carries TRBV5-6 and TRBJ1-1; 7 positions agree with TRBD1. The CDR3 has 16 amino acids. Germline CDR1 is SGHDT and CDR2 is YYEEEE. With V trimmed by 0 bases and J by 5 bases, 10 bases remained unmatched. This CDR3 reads CASSLEAGGRGTEAFF. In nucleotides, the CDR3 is TGTGCCAGCAGCTTGGAGGCAGGGGGAAGAGGAACTGAAGCTTTCTTT.

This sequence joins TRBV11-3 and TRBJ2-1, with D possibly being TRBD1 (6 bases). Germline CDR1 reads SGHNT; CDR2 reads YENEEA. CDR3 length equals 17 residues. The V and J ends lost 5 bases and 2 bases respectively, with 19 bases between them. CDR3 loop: CASSLSPTGATYNEQFF. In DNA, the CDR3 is TGTGCCAGCAGCCTTAGCCCGACAGGCGCTACCTACAATGAGCAGTTCTTC. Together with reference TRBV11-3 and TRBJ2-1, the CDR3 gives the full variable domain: EAGVVQSPRYKIIEKKQPVAFWCNPISGHNTLYWYLQNLGQGPELLIRYENEEAVDDSQLPKDRFSAERLKGVDSTLKIQPAELGDSAVYLCASSLSPTGATYNEQFFGPGTRLTVL.

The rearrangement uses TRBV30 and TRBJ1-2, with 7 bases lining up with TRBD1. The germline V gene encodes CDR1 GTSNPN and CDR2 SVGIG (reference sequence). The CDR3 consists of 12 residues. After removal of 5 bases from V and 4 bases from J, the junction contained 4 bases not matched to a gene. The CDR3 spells CAWLDRVYGYTF. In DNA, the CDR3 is TGTGCCTGGTTAGACAGGGTCTATGGCTACACCTTC.

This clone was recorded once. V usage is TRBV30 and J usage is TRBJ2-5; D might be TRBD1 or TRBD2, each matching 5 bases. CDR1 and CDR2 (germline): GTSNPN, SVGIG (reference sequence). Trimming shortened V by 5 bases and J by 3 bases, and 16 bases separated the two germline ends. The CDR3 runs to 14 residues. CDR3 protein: CAWGDYQGEETQYF. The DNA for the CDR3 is TGTGCCTGGGGTGACTACCAAGGGGAAGAGACCCAGTACTTC.

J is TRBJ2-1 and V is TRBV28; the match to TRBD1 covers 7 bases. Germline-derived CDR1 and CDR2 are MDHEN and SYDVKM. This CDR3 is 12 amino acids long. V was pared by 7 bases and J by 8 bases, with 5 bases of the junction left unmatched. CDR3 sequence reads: CASTDRADEQFF. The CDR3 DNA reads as TGTGCCAGCACTGACAGGGCGGATGAGCAGTTCTTC. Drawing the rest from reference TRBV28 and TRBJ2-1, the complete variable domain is DVKVTQSSRYLVKRTGEKVFLECVQDMDHENMFWYRQDPGLGLRLIYFSYDVKMKEKGDIPEGYSVSREKKERFSLILESASTNQTSMYLCASTDRADEQFFGPGTRLTVL.

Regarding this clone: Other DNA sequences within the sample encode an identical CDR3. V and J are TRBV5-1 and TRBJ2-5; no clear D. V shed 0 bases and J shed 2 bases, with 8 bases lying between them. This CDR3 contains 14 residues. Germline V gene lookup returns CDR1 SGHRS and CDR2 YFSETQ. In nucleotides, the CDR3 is TGCGCCAGCAGCTTGGCCGGCGGACAAGAGACCCAGTACTTC. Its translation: CASSLAGGQETQYF.

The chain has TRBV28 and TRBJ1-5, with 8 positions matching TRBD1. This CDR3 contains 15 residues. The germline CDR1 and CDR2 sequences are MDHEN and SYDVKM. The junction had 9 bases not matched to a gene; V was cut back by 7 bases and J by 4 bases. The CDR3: CASTQTGVLNQPQHF. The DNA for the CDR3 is TGTGCCAGCACCCAGACAGGGGTGCTAAATCAGCCCCAGCATTTT.

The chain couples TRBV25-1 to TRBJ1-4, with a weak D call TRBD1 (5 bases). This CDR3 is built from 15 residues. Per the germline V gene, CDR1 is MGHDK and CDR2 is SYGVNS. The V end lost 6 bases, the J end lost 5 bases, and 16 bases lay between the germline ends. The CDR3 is CASSPTGGGNEKLFF. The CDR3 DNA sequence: TGTGCCAGCAGCCCGACGGGGGGGGGAAATGAAAAACTGTTTTTT.

CDR3 residues: CAISGLGSPRTSATGDTQYF. CDR3 nucleotides: TGTGCCATCAGTGGCTTGGGTTCCCCTCGGACTAGCGCGACCGGGGATACGCAGTATTTT. The rearrangement links TRBV10-3 to TRBJ2-3, with 9 bases that match TRBD2. Germline loops: CDR1 ENHRY, CDR2 SYGVKD. The J segment lost 6 bases and the V segment lost 4 bases, leaving 23 bases of the junction unmatched. This CDR3 region has 20 residues.

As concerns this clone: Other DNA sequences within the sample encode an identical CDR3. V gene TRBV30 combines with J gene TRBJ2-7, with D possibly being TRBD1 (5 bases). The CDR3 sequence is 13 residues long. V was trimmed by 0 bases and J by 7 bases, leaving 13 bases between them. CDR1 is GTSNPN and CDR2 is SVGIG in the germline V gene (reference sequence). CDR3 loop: CAWSVEGAREQYF. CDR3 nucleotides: TGTGCCTGGAGTGTAGAAGGGGCAAGGGAGCAGTACTTC.

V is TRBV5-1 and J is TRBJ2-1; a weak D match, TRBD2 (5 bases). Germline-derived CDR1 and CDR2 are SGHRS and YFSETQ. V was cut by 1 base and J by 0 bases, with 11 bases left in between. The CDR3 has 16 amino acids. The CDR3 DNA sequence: TGCGCCAGCAGCTTGTATTTGGGGAGCTCCTACAATGAGCAGTTCTTC. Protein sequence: CASSLYLGSSYNEQFF.

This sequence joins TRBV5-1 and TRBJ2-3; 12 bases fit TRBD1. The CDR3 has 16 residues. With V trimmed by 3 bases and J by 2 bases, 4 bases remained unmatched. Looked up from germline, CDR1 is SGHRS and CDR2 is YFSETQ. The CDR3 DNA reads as TGCGCCAGCAGCTGGGGACAGGGGGCGACCACAGATACGCAGTATTTT. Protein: CASSWGQGATTDTQYF.

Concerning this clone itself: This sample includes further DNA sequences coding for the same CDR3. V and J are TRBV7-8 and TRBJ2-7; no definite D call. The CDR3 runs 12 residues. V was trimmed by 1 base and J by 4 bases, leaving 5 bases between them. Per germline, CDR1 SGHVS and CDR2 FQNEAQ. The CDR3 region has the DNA TGTGCCAGCAGCTTAGGAGCTTACGAGCAGTACTTC. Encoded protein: CASSLGAYEQYF.

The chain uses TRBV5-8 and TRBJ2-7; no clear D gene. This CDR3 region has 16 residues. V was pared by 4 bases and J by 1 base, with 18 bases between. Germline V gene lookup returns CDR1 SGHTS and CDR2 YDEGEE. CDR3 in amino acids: CASSPSSGHNSYEQYF. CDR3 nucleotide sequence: TGTGCCAGCAGCCCTAGTTCGGGTCACAATTCCTACGAGCAGTACTTC.

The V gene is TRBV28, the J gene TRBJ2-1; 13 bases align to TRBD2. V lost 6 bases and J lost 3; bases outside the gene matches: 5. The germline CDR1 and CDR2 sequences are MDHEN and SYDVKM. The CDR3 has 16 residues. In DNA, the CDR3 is TGTGCCAGCAGCCGAGGGACTAGCGGGGTCTACAATGAGCAGTTCTTC. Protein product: CASSRGTSGVYNEQFF.

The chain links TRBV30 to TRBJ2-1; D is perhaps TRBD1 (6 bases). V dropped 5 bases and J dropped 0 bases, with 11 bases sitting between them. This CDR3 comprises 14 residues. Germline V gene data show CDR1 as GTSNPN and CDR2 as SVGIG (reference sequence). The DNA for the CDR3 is TGTGCCTGGGACCCGGACAGCTCCTACAATGAGCAGTTCTTC. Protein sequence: CAWDPDSSYNEQFF.

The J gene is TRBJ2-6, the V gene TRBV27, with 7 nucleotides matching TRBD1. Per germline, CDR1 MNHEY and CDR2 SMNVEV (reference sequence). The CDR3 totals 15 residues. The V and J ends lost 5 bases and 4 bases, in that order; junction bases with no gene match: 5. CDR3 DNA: TGTGCCAGCAGTGAACAGGGGACCGGGGCCAACGTCCTGACTTTC. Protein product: CASSEQGTGANVLTF.

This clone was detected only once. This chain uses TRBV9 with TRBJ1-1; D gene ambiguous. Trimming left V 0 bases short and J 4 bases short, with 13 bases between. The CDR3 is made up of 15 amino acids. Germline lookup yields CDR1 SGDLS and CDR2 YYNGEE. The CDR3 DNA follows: TGTGCCAGCAGCGTAGCGGGAGGAGGTGGCACTGAAGCTTTCTTT. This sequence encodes CASSVAGGGGTEAFF.

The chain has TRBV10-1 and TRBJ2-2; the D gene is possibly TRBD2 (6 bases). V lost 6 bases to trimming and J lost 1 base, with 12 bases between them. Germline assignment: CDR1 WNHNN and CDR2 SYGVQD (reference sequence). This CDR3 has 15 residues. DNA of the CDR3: TGCGCCAGCAGCCTCTCGCGGGGGAACACCGGGGAGCTGTTTTTT. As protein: CASSLSRGNTGELFF.